The clone carrying this T cell receptor beta chain was detected many times. What it recognizes is unknown. The data originate from a study of T-cell reconstitution after alpha-beta-depleted transplantation in children. The CDR3 is 16 residues long. The V gene's germline CDR1 is MNHNS and CDR2 SASEGT. V lost 6 bases to trimming and J lost 0 bases, with 15 bases between them. Study-level results: Day-60 TCRbeta diversity that was high in some patients was derived from surviving recipient T cells and thymic progenitors. Reportedly, alpha-beta T cells present about two months post-transplant originated from several hundred expanded clones of graft origin. Newly produced T cells mostly accounted for T-cell counts and diversity one year post-transplant.

Unique molecular identifiers tagged the TCRbeta library. MiXCR, run by TCRdb on the PCR reads, gives a single entry per CDR3 protein. In the table there are just over 200,000 distinct CDR3 sequences, 7.5% to 9.5% of which are singletons. The sequence was collected from a male patient aged 2 to 9 who had a stem cell transplant for acute myeloid leukemia, so the T cells may come from the graft donor. The chain has TRBV6-1 and TRBJ2-1; tentatively, D is TRBD2 (7 bases). The sample in question was PBMCs, mostly from graft donor cells, obtained 360 days after TCRalphabeta/CD19-depleted stem cell transplant. CDR3 sequence (DNA): TGTGCCAGCAGCCGCGGGGGCCTTAGCTCCTACAATGAGCAGTTCTTC. Translating gives CASSRGGLSSYNEQFF.